Detailed here is one T cell receptor beta chain. The PCR had 60 Vbeta and 13 Jbeta primers. Sequencing was performed with immunoSEQ multiplex PCR; in TCRdb, only in-frame clones are kept and a portion is missing. The sample has some 200,000 clones; about two thirds are singletons. This entry is derived from a study of cytomegalovirus exposure and HLA in healthy donors. In germline, CDR1 is MGHDK, CDR2 SYGVNS. After removal of 2 bases from V and 8 bases from J, the junction contained 8 bases not matched to a gene. The CDR3 contains 15 residues. What was sequenced was PBMCs. The rearrangement uses TRBV25-1 and TRBJ1-1; 10 bases map to TRBD1. The TCR originated in a middle-aged man in good health and CMV-seropositive. The CDR3 loop reads CASSEPGQGTLEAFF. CDR3 DNA sequence: TGTGCCAGCAGTGAACCGGGACAGGGGACGCTGGAAGCTTTCTTT. Full variable domain (rest looked up from reference TRBV25-1 and TRBJ1-1): EADIYQTPRYLVIGTGKKITLECSQTMGHDKMYWYQQDPGMELHLIHYSYGVNSTEKGDLSSESTVSRIRTEHFPLTLESARPSHTSQYLCASSEPGQGTLEAFFGQGTRLTVV.